This T cell receptor (beta chain) was recovered during a study of early T cells in non-severe SARS-CoV-2 infection. Study information: Sequencing of bulk RNA from unsorted whole blood was done, without chain pairing.

Individual cDNA molecules were tagged with unique molecular identifiers. From the 5' RACE reads, TCRdb called clonotypes with MiXCR, one entry per CDR3 protein. This sample yields about 66,000 distinct CDR3 sequences, of which 18% are seen a single time; roughly 9% belongs to the top ten. Findings and caveats of the study: The study's VDJdb matching favored anti-spike CD8 responses and missed private and CD4 specificities.

The CDR3 covers 16 residues. Germline V gene lookup returns CDR1 SGHTA and CDR2 FQGNSA. V was pared by 2 bases and J by 1 base, with 7 bases of the junction left unmatched. There are a few counts of this clonotype. The target antigen is unknown. The sequence was collected from an adult who was a healthcare worker with PCR-confirmed SARS-CoV-2 infection or an uninfected control (not recorded which). The chain recombines TRBV7-2 with TRBJ1-1, with 7 bases matching TRBD1. This specimen consisted of whole blood, obtained at baseline. As DNA, the CDR3 is TGTGCCAGCAGCTTATTGGGCAGGGGGTCGAACACTGAAGCTTTCTTT. It yields the protein CASSLLGRGSNTEAFF.